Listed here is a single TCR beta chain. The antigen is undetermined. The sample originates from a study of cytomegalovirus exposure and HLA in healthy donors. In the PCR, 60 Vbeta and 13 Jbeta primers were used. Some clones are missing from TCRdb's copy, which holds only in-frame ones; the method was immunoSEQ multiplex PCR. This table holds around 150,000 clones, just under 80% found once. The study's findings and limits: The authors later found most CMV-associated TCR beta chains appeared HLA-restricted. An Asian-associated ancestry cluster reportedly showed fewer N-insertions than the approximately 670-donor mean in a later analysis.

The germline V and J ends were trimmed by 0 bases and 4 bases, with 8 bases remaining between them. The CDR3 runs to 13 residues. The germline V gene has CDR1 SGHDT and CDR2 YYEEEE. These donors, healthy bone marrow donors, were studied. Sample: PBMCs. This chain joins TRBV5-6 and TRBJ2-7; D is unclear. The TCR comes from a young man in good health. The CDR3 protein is CASSLAIVYEQYF. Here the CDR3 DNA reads TGTGCCAGCAGCTTGGCCATTGTTTACGAGCAGTACTTC.